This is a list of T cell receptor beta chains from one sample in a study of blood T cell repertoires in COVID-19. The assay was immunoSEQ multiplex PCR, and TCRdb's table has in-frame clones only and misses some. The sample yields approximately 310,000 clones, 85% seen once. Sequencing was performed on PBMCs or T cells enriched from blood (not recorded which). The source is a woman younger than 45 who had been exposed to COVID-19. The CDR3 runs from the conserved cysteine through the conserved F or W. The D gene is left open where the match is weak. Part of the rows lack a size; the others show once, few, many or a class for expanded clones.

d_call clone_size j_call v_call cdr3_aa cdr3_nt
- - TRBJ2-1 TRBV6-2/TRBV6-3 CASTPAVLLEEQFF TGTGCCAGCACCCCAGCGGTCCTACTCGAGGAGCAGTTCTTC
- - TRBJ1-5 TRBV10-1 CASRQVPDGPQHF TGCGCCAGCCGACAGGTCCCGGATGGGCCCCAGCATTTT
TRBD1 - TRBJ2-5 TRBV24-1 CATSGRAGDRGQETQYF TGTGCCACCAGTGGTAGAGCAGGGGACAGGGGCCAAGAGACCCAGTACTTC
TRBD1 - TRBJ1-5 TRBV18 CASSPTSGGSNQPQHF TGTGCCAGCTCACCGACCTCAGGGGGAAGCAATCAGCCCCAGCATTTT
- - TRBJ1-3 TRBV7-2 CASSLVSNSGNTIYF TGTGCCAGCAGCTTAGTATCTAACTCTGGAAACACCATATATTTT
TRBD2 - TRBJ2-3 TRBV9 CASSVSLAGESGTDTQYF TGTGCCAGCAGCGTAAGTCTAGCGGGAGAGTCTGGCACAGATACGCAGTATTTT
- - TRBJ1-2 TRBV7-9 CASASGGNYGYTF TGTGCCAGCGCGTCGGGGGGGAACTATGGCTACACCTTC
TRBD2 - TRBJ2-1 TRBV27 CASKLGLAGSSYNEQFF TGTGCCAGCAAACTGGGACTAGCGGGAAGCTCCTACAATGAGCAGTTCTTC
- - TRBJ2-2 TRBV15 CATNMGLGGELFF TGTGCCACCAACATGGGACTGGGGGGGGAGCTGTTTTTT
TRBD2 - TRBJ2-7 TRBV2 CASSVWVERGRASYEQYF TGTGCCAGCAGTGTCTGGGTCGAGCGCGGGAGAGCGTCCTACGAGCAGTACTTC
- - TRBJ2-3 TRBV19 CASSRIGGADSTDTQYF TGTGCCAGTAGTCGTATAGGGGGAGCGGACAGCACAGATACGCAGTATTTT
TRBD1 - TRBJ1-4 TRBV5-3 CARSWGTGASNEKLFF TGTGCCAGAAGCTGGGGGACAGGGGCATCTAATGAAAAACTGTTTTTT
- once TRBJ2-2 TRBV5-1 CASSLDGAAGELFF TGCGCCAGCAGCTTGGATGGGGCCGCCGGGGAGCTGTTTTTT
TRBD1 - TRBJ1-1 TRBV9 CASSVAGGTTEAFF TGTGCCAGCAGCGTAGCAGGGGGCACGACTGAAGCTTTCTTT
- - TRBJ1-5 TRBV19 CASSIGGVGDQPQHF TGTGCCAGTAGTATTGGGGGCGTCGGAGATCAGCCCCAGCATTTT
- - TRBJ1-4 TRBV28 CATTEQGGKTNEKLFF TGTGCCACCACCGAACAGGGTGGAAAAACTAATGAAAAACTGTTTTTT
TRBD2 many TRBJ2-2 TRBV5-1 CASKVGGVNTGELFF TGCGCCAGCAAGGTGGGAGGGGTCAACACCGGGGAGCTGTTTTTT
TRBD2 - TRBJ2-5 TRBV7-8 CASSPSGGARSETQYF TGTGCCAGCAGCCCGAGCGGGGGGGCTCGTTCGGAGACCCAGTACTTC
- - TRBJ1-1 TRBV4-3 CASSQDLGTGWKAFF TGCGCCAGCAGCCAAGATTTGGGTACAGGATGGAAAGCTTTCTTT
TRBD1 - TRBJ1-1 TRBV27 CASKAGTENTEAFF TGTGCCAGCAAGGCAGGGACAGAGAACACTGAAGCTTTCTTT
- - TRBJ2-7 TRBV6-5 CASSSGDNSYEQYF TGTGCCAGCAGTTCCGGGGACAACTCCTACGAGCAGTACTTC
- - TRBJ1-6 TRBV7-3 CASSSHTESNSPLHF TGTGCCAGCAGCTCCCATACAGAGTCCAATTCACCCCTCCACTTT
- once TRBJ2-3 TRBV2 CASSVGIGDTQYF TGTGCCAGCAGTGTCGGTATCGGGGATACGCAGTATTTT